The rows below give T cell receptor beta chains drawn from one sample of a study of T cells in Graves' hyperthyroidism and ophthalmopathy. TCRdb reprocessed the multiplex PCR reads via MiXCR and lists one record per CDR3 protein. The table shows about 640,000 distinct CDR3 sequences, with approximately 14% occurring only once. Sequencing used blood. The source of these receptors is a woman between 45 and 65 years old with Graves' ophthalmopathy. The CDR3 runs from the conserved cysteine through the conserved F or W. The D gene is left open where the match is weak. Only part of the rows carry a size: once, few, many, or a class if the clone is expanded.

V	size	D	J	DNA	CDR3
TRBV7-2	many	.	TRBJ1-4	TGTGCCAGCAGCTTGACAGCTACTAATGAAAAACTGTTTTTT	CASSLTATNEKLFF
TRBV28	many	.	TRBJ2-1	TGTGCCAGCAGTGCAATCCACGGGTTTAACAATGAGCAGTTCTTC	CASSAIHGFNNEQFF
TRBV2	many	.	TRBJ1-5	TGTGCCAGCAGACAGGCTTCGAGCAATCAGCCCCAGCATTTT	CASRQASSNQPQHF
TRBV4-3	.	.	TRBJ1-4	TGCGCCAGCAGCCAAGAGGTCGCTCGGAATGAAAAACTGTTTTTT	CASSQEVARNEKLFF
TRBV7-2	few	.	TRBJ2-5	TGTGCCAGCAGCTTAGGTAGCCACCAAGAGACCCAGTACTTC	CASSLGSHQETQYF
TRBV7-8	few	.	TRBJ1-5	TGTGCCAGCAGCTTAGCGACCCGGACAACGGCTCAGCCCCAGCATTTT	CASSLATRTTAQPQHF
TRBV11-2	many	TRBD1	TRBJ2-1	TGTGCCAGCAGCTTGGGACAGCTGAGCTCCTACAATGAGCAGTTCTTC	CASSLGQLSSYNEQFF
TRBV12-3/TRBV12-4	few	.	TRBJ2-7	TGTGCCAGCAGCTCAAGACAGAGCTCCTACGAGCAGTACTTC	CASSSRQSSYEQYF
TRBV6-2/TRBV6-3	.	.	TRBJ2-3	TGTGCCAGCAGTTATAGGAGGGAGTGGGCAGATACGCAGTATTTT	CASSYRREWADTQYF
TRBV18	.	.	TRBJ2-3	TGTGCCAGCTCACCAATCCAGGGGCCCCTCACAGATACGCAGTATTTT	CASSPIQGPLTDTQYF
TRBV20-1	many	.	TRBJ1-4	TGCAGTGCTATCGCTGGTGAAAAACTGTTTTTT	CSAIAGEKLFF
TRBV24-1	many	TRBD1	TRBJ2-7	TGTGCCACCAGTGATCCCAAACAGGGGACCTCCTACGAGCAGTACTTC	CATSDPKQGTSYEQYF
TRBV10-3	.	.	TRBJ1-2	TGTGCCATCGCATTTGGGCCTGTGATTAACTATGGCTACACCTTC	CAIAFGPVINYGYTF
TRBV12-3/TRBV12-4	many	.	TRBJ2-3	TGTGCCAGCAGTCGAAACCCGGGACACCGCACAGATACGCAGTATTTT	CASSRNPGHRTDTQYF
TRBV20-1	few	.	TRBJ2-3	TGCAGTGCTAGTCGGCAGGGGACGCAGTATTTT	CSASRQGTQYF
TRBV7-7	many	.	TRBJ2-3	TGTGCTAGCAGCCGAGATTTTAGCACAGATACGCAGTATTTT	CASSRDFSTDTQYF
TRBV27	.	.	TRBJ2-1	TGTGCCAGCAGTTTGGGGTCCACCAGGGGCGGGTGGAATGAGCAATTCTTC	CASSLGSTRGGWNEQFF
TRBV2	few	.	TRBJ1-3	TGTGCCAGCGGAGGACGGTCCGGCTCTGGAAACACCATATATTTT	CASGGRSGSGNTIYF
TRBV9	many	TRBD2	TRBJ2-7	TGTGCCAGCAGCGTAGGCCAGGGAGGGTTCTACGAGCAGTACTTC	CASSVGQGGFYEQYF
TRBV3-1	many	.	TRBJ2-7	TGTGCCAGCAGCCAAGGGAGGACTTACGAGCAGTACTTC	CASSQGRTYEQYF
TRBV29-1	few	.	TRBJ1-5	TGCAGCGTTGGTTGGAACAATCAGCCCCAGCATTTT	CSVGWNNQPQHF
TRBV7-9	many	.	TRBJ1-1	TGTGCCAGCAGCCTCGGACATAGCACTGAAGCTTTCTTT	CASSLGHSTEAFF
TRBV27	.	.	TRBJ1-5	TGTGCCAGCAGTTTACTGATCGATCAGCCCCAGCATTTT	CASSLLIDQPQHF
TRBV28	many	TRBD2	TRBJ2-1	TGTGCCAGCAGTCTCCGGACTAGTGCGCATAATGAGCAGTTCTTC	CASSLRTSAHNEQFF
TRBV4-1	.	.	TRBJ2-5	TGCGCCAGCAGCCAAGTCGTCCCAGGGAAGGAGACCCAGTACTTC	CASSQVVPGKETQYF
TRBV7-8	many	.	TRBJ1-2	TGTGCCAGCAGCTTAGCCTCAGGCTCTAACTATGGCTACACCTTC	CASSLASGSNYGYTF
TRBV6-1	.	TRBD2	TRBJ2-7	TGTGCCAGCAGTGCTCTAGCGGGGACCTACAAGCAGTACTTC	CASSALAGTYKQYF
TRBV3-1	.	TRBD2	TRBJ2-1	TGTGCCAGCACCCCTAGCGGAGACTTAAAGTTCTTC	CASTPSGDLKFF
TRBV27	many	.	TRBJ1-2	TGTGCCAGCAGTTTATCCAGGGATCATAACTATGGCTACACCTTC	CASSLSRDHNYGYTF
TRBV29-1	.	.	TRBJ2-3	TGCAGCGTTGAAGATCTCGGACGCACAGATACGCAGTATTTT	CSVEDLGRTDTQYF
TRBV20-1	.	.	TRBJ1-5	TGCAGTGCTAGAAGCGCCCTGGATTGGCAGCCCCAGCATTTT	CSARSALDWQPQHF
TRBV9	many	.	TRBJ2-1	TGTGCCAGCAGCGTAGTGGGGCAGGATGGGACCTACAATGAGCAGTTCTTC	CASSVVGQDGTYNEQFF
TRBV11-3	many	TRBD1	TRBJ2-1	TGTGCCAGCAGCTTAGGTGGACAGGGCAGGTACAATGAGCAGTTCTTC	CASSLGGQGRYNEQFF
TRBV11-3	.	TRBD2	TRBJ2-3	TGTGCCAGCAGCTCCGGGGGACTAGGGGCCACAGATACGCAGTATTTT	CASSSGGLGATDTQYF
TRBV6-1	many	.	TRBJ2-3	TGTGCCAGCAGTTCGGGGGCTCGCACAGATACGCAGTATTTT	CASSSGARTDTQYF
TRBV5-1	.	.	TRBJ1-1	TGCGCCAGCAGCGGGATCATGAACACTGAAGCTTTCTTT	CASSGIMNTEAFF
TRBV10-3	many	.	TRBJ2-3	TGTGCCATCAGTGAAGGGGTTAGCACAGATACGCAGTATTTT	CAISEGVSTDTQYF
TRBV7-2	.	.	TRBJ2-1	TGTGCCAGCAGCTTAGTCGGGCTATCCTACAATGAGCAGTTCTTC	CASSLVGLSYNEQFF
TRBV28	.	TRBD1	TRBJ1-5	TGTGCCAGCAGACCCGGACAGGGCGCCAATCAGCCCCAGCATTTT	CASRPGQGANQPQHF
TRBV7-2	many	TRBD1	TRBJ2-7	TGTGCCAGCAGAATCAGACAGGGGTTCTACGAGCAGTACTTC	CASRIRQGFYEQYF
TRBV27	many	TRBD1	TRBJ2-1	TGTGCCAGCACCACAGCAGGGGGTAGCTCCTACAATGAGCAGTTCTTC	CASTTAGGSSYNEQFF
TRBV12-3/TRBV12-4	many	.	TRBJ1-1	TGTGCCAGCAAAACAGGGCTCTCTAACACTGAAGCTTTCTTT	CASKTGLSNTEAFF
TRBV6-2/TRBV6-3	few	.	TRBJ2-7	TGTGCCAGCAGATATCCTTCCGGGACACTCTACGAGCAGTACTTC	CASRYPSGTLYEQYF
TRBV5-1	many	TRBD2	TRBJ2-7	TGCGCCAGCAGCTTGCTAGCGGGAGAAGTCCACGAGCAGTACTTC	CASSLLAGEVHEQYF
TRBV24-1	few	TRBD2	TRBJ2-5	TGTGCCACCAGTGGCGGGGGTCAAGAGACCCAGTACTTC	CATSGGGQETQYF
TRBV29-1	many	.	TRBJ2-2	TGCAGCGTCGGACCGACGAACACCGGGGAGCTGTTTTTT	CSVGPTNTGELFF
TRBV4-3	.	TRBD2	TRBJ2-2	TGCGCCAGCAGCCCCTACTTAGCGGGAGTCACCGGGGAGCTGTTTTTT	CASSPYLAGVTGELFF
TRBV20-1	many	TRBD2	TRBJ2-1	TGCAGTCCTGAAGGACTAGCGGGAACCTACAATGAGCAGTTCTTC	CSPEGLAGTYNEQFF
TRBV10-2	few	.	TRBJ2-7	TGCGCCAGCAGCGTACAGATTTCCTACGAGCAGTACTTC	CASSVQISYEQYF
TRBV11-2	many	TRBD2	TRBJ2-7	TGTGCCAGCAGCTTAGTTCTAGCGGGAGTCGGGTACGAGCAGTACTTC	CASSLVLAGVGYEQYF
TRBV25-1	few	TRBD1	TRBJ2-2	TGTGCCAGCAGTGAATCGGGGACAGTTTTATTCGGGGAGCTGTTTTTT	CASSESGTVLFGELFF
TRBV6-2/TRBV6-3	few	TRBD1	TRBJ1-5	TGTGCCAGCAGCCAGACAGGGAGCGGGATGGGTCAGCCCCAGCATTTT	CASSQTGSGMGQPQHF
TRBV5-1	many	.	TRBJ2-7	TGCGCCAGCAGCTTGAGTGGGGACCACCTCTACGAGCAGTACTTC	CASSLSGDHLYEQYF
TRBV6-1	few	.	TRBJ1-3	TGTGCCAGCAAGGAGGGAAACACCATATATTTT	CASKEGNTIYF
TRBV7-9	.	TRBD1	TRBJ1-6	TGTGCCAGCAGCTTTACAACGGACAGGGTAGACTCACCCCTCCACTTT	CASSFTTDRVDSPLHF